This T cell receptor (beta chain) originates from a study of shared clonotypes between healthy human individuals. Sequencing used immunoSEQ multiplex PCR; TCRdb keeps in-frame clones, though not all of them. The table lists approximately 2,300,000 clones, approximately 90% of them singletons. The CDR3 is 15 residues long. Germline CDR1 reads SGHTA; CDR2 reads FQGTGA. Trimming cost V 5 bases and J 2 bases, with 13 bases left between them. The sequence was obtained from a man aged 18-30 years in good health. Some clones in this sample may be carry-over from other donors' samples. The chain couples TRBV7-3 to TRBJ2-1; D may be TRBD1 or TRBD2 (5 bases each). The sample comprised naive CD4+ T cells from PBMCs. Subset specified: CD45RA+ positively selected. The CDR3 reads CASSPGSSPYNEQFF. The CDR3, as DNA: TGTGCCAGCAGCCCAGGGAGCTCGCCCTACAATGAGCAGTTCTTC.